This passage covers 5 T cell receptor beta chains from one sample sequenced in a study of blood T cell repertoires in COVID-19. The method was immunoSEQ multiplex PCR; TCRdb's version includes in-frame clones alone and lacks a portion of them. The table includes some 240,000 clones, 65% to 85% detected once. The source material was PBMCs or T cells enriched from blood (not recorded which). These receptors were collected from a middle-aged man who had recovered from COVID-19.

The chain is built from TRBV27 and TRBJ1-6; 7 nucleotides match TRBD1. V lost 3 bases, J lost 3 bases, and 17 bases stayed unmatched. CDR3 length: 20 residues. Germline V gene sequence: CDR1 MNHEY, CDR2 SMNVEV (reference sequence). The CDR3 protein is CASSFVSDRSNVGYNSPLHF. The CDR3 bases are TGTGCCAGCAGTTTTGTGTCGGACAGGAGCAACGTCGGCTATAATTCACCCCTCCACTTT.

The chain links TRBV5-4 to TRBJ2-1, with TRBD2 identical over 9 bases. The germline gives CDR1 SGHNT, CDR2 YYREEE (reference sequence). CDR3 length: 14 residues. V gave up 2 bases and J gave up 5 bases; unmatched junction bases: 2. The CDR3 DNA reads as TGTGCCAGCAGCTTAGCGGGAGGACACAATGAGCAGTTCTTC. Amino acid sequence: CASSLAGGHNEQFF.

This clone was detected ten times or more. The DNA of the CDR3 is TGTGCCACCAGTGACCAGAGCGGGGAGAGCTCCTACGAGCAGTACTTC. Protein product: CATSDQSGESSYEQYF. V and J are TRBV24-1 and TRBJ2-7; 7 positions match TRBD2. Trimming removed 4 bases from V and 0 bases from J; junction bases left unmatched: 8. This CDR3 is 16 amino acids long. Germline V gives CDR1 KGHDR, CDR2 SFDVKD.

The chain employs TRBV28 and TRBJ2-2, with TRBD2 matching over 7 bases. The germline CDR1 and CDR2 sequences are MDHEN and SYDVKM. The CDR3 contains 15 residues. Trimming took 5 bases from V and 2 from J; bases not matched to a gene: 5. DNA for the CDR3: TGTGCCAGCAGTCCCCAGCGGGAAAACACCGGGGAGCTGTTTTTT. Encoded protein: CASSPQRENTGELFF.

The gene calls are TRBV19 and TRBJ1-2; 9 positions match TRBD1. Germline V gene data show CDR1 as LNHDA and CDR2 as SQIVND (reference sequence). The CDR3 is made up of 16 amino acids. After removal of 9 bases from V and 1 base from J, the junction contained 12 bases not matched to a gene. CDR3 region: CASTQRVDRGNYGYTF. CDR3 DNA: TGTGCCAGCACCCAGAGGGTGGACAGGGGTAACTATGGCTACACCTTC. Complete variable domain (other parts from reference TRBV19 and TRBJ1-2): DGGITQSPKYLFRKEGQNVTLSCEQNLNHDAMYWYRQDPGQGLRLIYYSQIVNDFQKGDIAEGYSVSREKKESFPLTVTSAQKNPTAFYLCASTQRVDRGNYGYTFGSGTRLTVV.